These 19 T cell receptor beta chains were all obtained from the same sample, sequenced in a study of OX40 agonist ivuxolimab in advanced cancers. Only in-frame clones appear in the TCRdb table, and some are missing; sequencing was by immunoSEQ multiplex PCR. Of around 62,000 clones listed, about 89% are singletons. Sequencing was performed on CD4+ or CD8+ T cells sorted from blood, taken in a trial of the OX40 agonist ivuxolimab. The source of these receptors is an adult with an advanced solid tumor such as melanoma, head and neck, liver or kidney cancer.

This clone has a single count. V usage is TRBV6-5 and J usage is TRBJ2-3; D unclear. Germline values: CDR1 MNHEY, CDR2 SVGAGI. Trimming cost V 4 bases and J 4 bases, with 9 bases left between them. This CDR3 contains 13 residues. CDR3 amino acids: CASSSTWADTQYF. Written as DNA, the CDR3 is TGTGCCAGCAGTTCCACCTGGGCAGATACGCAGTATTTT.

This clone has a single count. The V and J genes are TRBV20-1 and TRBJ2-7, with D hard to call. The CDR3 covers 11 residues. Trimming cost V 2 bases and J 6 bases, with 8 bases left between them. Germline CDR1 is DFQATT and CDR2 is SNEGSKA (reference sequence). CDR3 in amino acids: CSARTPVEQYF. In nucleotides, the CDR3 is TGCAGTGCTAGAACCCCAGTCGAGCAGTACTTC.

The chain couples TRBV19 to TRBJ2-1; no clear D. CDR3 length: 12 residues. Germline CDR1 is LNHDA and CDR2 is SQIVND (reference sequence). Trimming took 1 base from V and 6 from J, leaving 4 bases between them. The CDR3 nucleotides are TGTGCCAGTAGTATAGTTCCCAATGAGCAGTTCTTC. It yields the protein CASSIVPNEQFF.

V usage is TRBV2 and J usage is TRBJ2-3; D is tentatively TRBD1 or TRBD2 (5 bases each). Germline CDR1 SNHLY, CDR2 FYNNEI. The CDR3 consists of 13 residues. V was cut by 8 bases and J by 4 bases, with 13 bases left in between. The CDR3 bases are TGTGCCAGCCGGGACCCGGGTTCAGATACGCAGTATTTT. Protein: CASRDPGSDTQYF.

The CDR3 nucleotides are TGCGCCAGCAGTGACTTAAGCGGTGAGCAGTTCTTC. Its protein is CASSDLSGEQFF. The chain joins TRBV10-1 to TRBJ2-1; D might be TRBD2 (5 bases). The germline V gene has CDR1 WNHNN and CDR2 SYGVQD (reference sequence). Trimming took 3 bases from V and 9 from J, leaving 9 bases between them. The CDR3 consists of 12 residues.

The chain joins TRBV10-1 to TRBJ2-5; D is uncertain. Trimming left V 0 bases short and J 1 base short, with 6 bases between. Looked up from germline, CDR1 is WNHNN and CDR2 is SYGVQD (reference sequence). This CDR3 spans 14 amino acids. Here the CDR3 DNA reads TGCGCCAGCAGTGAGTCGGCGGCCCAAGAGACCCAGTACTTC. It translates to CASSESAAQETQYF.

This chain connects TRBV27 to TRBJ1-2; 10 nucleotides line up with TRBD1. The CDR3 has 16 residues. With 6 bases clipped from V and 0 bases from J, the junction kept 7 bases outside the gene matches. Germline CDR1 and CDR2: MNHEY and SMNVEV (reference sequence). The CDR3 is CASRNLDRGTNYGYTF. The CDR3 DNA is TGTGCCAGCAGGAACCTGGACAGGGGGACTAACTATGGCTACACCTTC.

This chain uses TRBV5-1 with TRBJ2-2, with D unresolved. The CDR3 has 14 amino acids. Germline CDR1 and CDR2: SGHRS and YFSETQ. Trimming removed 0 bases at V and 2 bases at J, with 5 bases between. The CDR3 loop reads CASSLASNTGELFF. The CDR3 DNA follows: TGCGCCAGCAGCTTGGCCAGTAACACCGGGGAGCTGTTTTTT.

V gene TRBV5-6 combines with J gene TRBJ2-1, with TRBD1 identical over 9 bases. In germline, CDR1 is SGHDT, CDR2 YYEEEE. Trimming removed 5 bases from V and 7 bases from J; junction bases left unmatched: 10. The CDR3 is made up of 15 amino acids. CDR3: CASSGAGTGLNEQFF. The CDR3 DNA follows: TGTGCCAGCAGTGGAGCCGGGACAGGGTTGAATGAGCAGTTCTTC. Full variable domain (missing parts from reference TRBV5-6 and TRBJ2-1): DAGVTQSPTHLIKTRGQQVTLRCSPKSGHDTVSWYQQALGQGPQFIFQYYEEEERQRGNFPDRFSGHQFPNYSSELNVNALLLGDSALYLCASSGAGTGLNEQFFGPGTRLTVL.

The chain carries TRBV27 and TRBJ1-2; D ambiguous. CDR3 length: 14 amino acids. With 5 bases removed from V and 4 bases from J, the gap between germline ends came to 14 bases. Germline V gene sequence: CDR1 MNHEY, CDR2 SMNVEV (reference sequence). The CDR3 region has the DNA TGTGCCAGCAGTCCGCGGCCGGAGCCCTATGGCTACACCTTC. This gives the protein CASSPRPEPYGYTF.

The chain couples TRBV9 to TRBJ2-3; D tentatively fits TRBD1 or TRBD2 (5 bases each). The CDR3 consists of 15 residues. Trimming took off 0 bases at V and 1 base at J, with 9 bases between the two ends. Germline CDR1 SGDLS, CDR2 YYNGEE. The CDR3 region has the DNA TGTGCCAGCAGCGTAGTGGGGACCGGCACAGATACGCAGTATTTT. It yields the protein CASSVVGTGTDTQYF. Full variable domain (missing parts from reference TRBV9 and TRBJ2-3): DSGVTQTPKHLITATGQRVTLRCSPRSGDLSVYWYQQSLDQGLQFLIQYYNGEERAKGNILERFSAQQFPDLHSELNLSSLELGDSALYFCASSVVGTGTDTQYFGPGTRLTVL.

This clone was detected once. This sequence joins TRBV5-5 and TRBJ2-2; 7 bases agree with TRBD2. Germline V gene sequence: CDR1 SGHKS, CDR2 YYEKEE (reference sequence). The CDR3 runs to 16 residues. Trimming removed 5 bases from V and 2 bases from J; junction bases left unmatched: 9. In DNA, the CDR3 is TGTGCCAGCAGAATAACCCCGGGAGGTAACACCGGGGAGCTGTTTTTT. This codes for CASRITPGGNTGELFF.

The chain employs TRBV2 and TRBJ1-5; D gene unclear. Germline V lookup: CDR1 SNHLY, CDR2 FYNNEI. This CDR3 is 14 amino acids long. Trimming removed 7 bases at V and 4 bases at J, with 14 bases between. The CDR3 coding sequence is TGTGCCAGCACTTTCGAGGGCGGGAATCAGCCCCAGCATTTT. Its protein product is CASTFEGGNQPQHF. Full variable domain (missing parts from reference TRBV2 and TRBJ1-5): EPEVTQTPSHQVTQMGQEVILRCVPISNHLYFYWYRQILGQKVEFLVSFYNNEISEKSEIFDDQFSVERPDGSNFTLKIRSTKLEDSAMYFCASTFEGGNQPQHFGDGTRLSIL.

The J gene is TRBJ2-1, the V gene TRBV5-1; TRBD1 matches 7 bases. With 0 bases clipped from V and 4 bases from J, the junction kept 4 bases outside the gene matches. This CDR3 has 15 residues. Looked up from germline, CDR1 is SGHRS and CDR2 is YFSETQ. The CDR3 loop reads CASSLEGALYNEQFF. For the CDR3, the DNA is TGCGCCAGCAGCTTGGAGGGGGCCCTATACAATGAGCAGTTCTTC.

V and J are TRBV5-1 and TRBJ1-2; TRBD1 is a possible D gene (6 bases). The germline V gene has CDR1 SGHRS and CDR2 YFSETQ. The CDR3 runs 15 residues. The V and J ends lost 4 bases and 7 bases respectively, with 20 bases between them. The DNA for the CDR3 is TGCGCCAGCAGCCTCCCGGCAGGGGACACACCTGGCTACACCTTC. It yields the protein CASSLPAGDTPGYTF.

The V call is TRBV19, the J call TRBJ1-5; TRBD1 might be the D (5 bases). This CDR3 has 15 residues. Germline CDR1 is LNHDA and CDR2 is SQIVND (reference sequence). The V gene lost 4 bases and the J gene lost 11 bases, with 21 bases spanning the gap. This chain's CDR3 is CASSNLTVSYGAQHF. The CDR3 DNA is TGTGCCAGTAGTAATCTGACAGTGTCGTACGGGGCCCAGCATTTT.

The chain uses TRBV11-2 and TRBJ2-1, with 9 positions matching TRBD2. This CDR3 region has 17 residues. With V trimmed by 5 bases and J by 5 bases, 13 bases remained unmatched. Germline CDR1 and CDR2: SGHAT and FQNNGV. CDR3 sequence: CASSAWGGAGGHNEQFF. CDR3 sequence (DNA): TGTGCCAGCAGCGCCTGGGGAGGAGCGGGAGGCCACAATGAGCAGTTCTTC.

This rearrangement joins TRBV6-5 to TRBJ1-1, with D possibly TRBD1 on 6 matching bases. This CDR3 comprises 12 residues. In germline, CDR1 is MNHEY, CDR2 SVGAGI. V shed 10 bases and J shed 1 base, with 10 bases lying between them. CDR3 nucleotide sequence: TGTGCCACCAAGGACAGGAACACTGAAGCTTTCTTT. It translates to CATKDRNTEAFF.

The V call is TRBV6-5, the J call TRBJ2-7; D might be TRBD1 (6 bases). Looked up from germline, CDR1 is MNHEY and CDR2 is SVGAGI. V lost 5 bases and J lost 2, with 10 bases in between. The CDR3 is 13 amino acids. The CDR3 nucleotides read TGTGCCAGCAGTATTAGACAGGCCTACGAGCAGTACTTC. Protein product: CASSIRQAYEQYF.